Listed below are T cell receptor beta chains from one sample, sequenced in a study of shared T cell receptors in the human thymus. Assay: immunoSEQ multiplex PCR; the TCRdb copy retains only in-frame clones and omits some. The table lists about 660,000 clones, roughly 90% of them singletons. This sample also belongs to another study, concerning human thymus T cells.

The sample was thymocytes. Receptors were obtained from a boy under three years old with a congenital heart defect. CDR3s include the opening cysteine and the closing phenylalanine or tryptophan. The D gene is left open where the match is weak. The size field is filled for only some rows; it gives once, few, many or a size class.

D gene: TRBD1
J gene: TRBJ2-2
clone size: NA
V gene: TRBV15
CDR3 DNA: TGTGCCACCAGCACTACCGGGACAGGGTTCCCCGGGGAGCTGTTTTTT
CDR3 protein: CATSTTGTGFPGELFF

D gene: NA
J gene: TRBJ2-3
clone size: NA
V gene: TRBV2
CDR3 DNA: TGTGCCAGCAGCTTGCCGGGTTCTCTGACAGATACGCAGTATTTT
CDR3 protein: CASSLPGSLTDTQYF

D gene: NA
J gene: TRBJ1-1
clone size: once
V gene: TRBV5-8
CDR3 DNA: TGTGCCAGCAGCGTGGGCGGAGGCTGGACTGAAGCTTTCTTT
CDR3 protein: CASSVGGGWTEAFF

D gene: NA
J gene: TRBJ2-1
clone size: NA
V gene: TRBV25-1
CDR3 DNA: TGTGCCAGCATTCCTCGCGGTTTCAGCTCCTACAATGAGCAGTTCTTC
CDR3 protein: CASIPRGFSSYNEQFF

D gene: NA
J gene: TRBJ2-5
clone size: NA
V gene: TRBV27
CDR3 DNA: TGTGCCAGCAGTTTAGCGGGACGGGAGGAGACCCAGTACTTC
CDR3 protein: CASSLAGREETQYF

D gene: NA
J gene: TRBJ2-1
clone size: NA
V gene: TRBV7-9
CDR3 DNA: TGTGCCAGCAGCTTAGCCCATTCGTATGCGGGGAATGAGCAGTTCTTC
CDR3 protein: CASSLAHSYAGNEQFF

D gene: TRBD1
J gene: TRBJ2-2
clone size: NA
V gene: TRBV27
CDR3 DNA: TGTGCCAGCAGTCTCCAGGACAGGCCCCATACCGGGGAGCTGTTTTTT
CDR3 protein: CASSLQDRPHTGELFF

D gene: NA
J gene: TRBJ1-2
clone size: NA
V gene: TRBV6-1
CDR3 DNA: TGTGCCAGCAGTGAAGCGTCGGGGGGACCCTATGGCTACACCTTC
CDR3 protein: CASSEASGGPYGYTF

D gene: NA
J gene: TRBJ2-1
clone size: NA
V gene: TRBV10-3
CDR3 DNA: TGTGCCATCAGTGAGACGGACAATGAGCAGTTCTTC
CDR3 protein: CAISETDNEQFF

D gene: NA
J gene: TRBJ1-5
clone size: NA
V gene: TRBV28
CDR3 DNA: TGTGCCAGCAAACCCGGGACTAAAAAGGGGCAGCCCCAGCATTTT
CDR3 protein: CASKPGTKKGQPQHF

D gene: TRBD1
J gene: TRBJ1-1
clone size: NA
V gene: TRBV6-6
CDR3 DNA: TGTGCCAGCCTAGGGACAGGGGGCACTGAAGCTTTCTTT
CDR3 protein: CASLGTGGTEAFF

D gene: TRBD1
J gene: TRBJ2-7
clone size: NA
V gene: TRBV14
CDR3 DNA: TGTGCCAGCAGCCAAGATGAGCAGGGGGCGAGAGGCGAGCAGTACTTC
CDR3 protein: CASSQDEQGARGEQYF

D gene: TRBD2
J gene: TRBJ2-1
clone size: NA
V gene: TRBV7-2
CDR3 DNA: TGTGCCAGCAGCTTAGAGACTAGCGGGAGCTCCTACAATGAGCAGTTCTTC
CDR3 protein: CASSLETSGSSYNEQFF

D gene: NA
J gene: TRBJ2-7
clone size: NA
V gene: TRBV28
CDR3 DNA: TGTGCCAGCAGTCTGGGCCAGGGTAGCTCCTACGAGCAGTACTTC
CDR3 protein: CASSLGQGSSYEQYF

D gene: NA
J gene: TRBJ2-3
clone size: NA
V gene: TRBV7-9
CDR3 DNA: TGTGCCAGCAGCTTAACCCCTCGGGGTACAGATACGCAGTATTTT
CDR3 protein: CASSLTPRGTDTQYF

D gene: NA
J gene: TRBJ1-5
clone size: NA
V gene: TRBV27
CDR3 DNA: TGTGCCAGCAGTTTACAGCACAGAGATCAGCCCCAGCATTTT
CDR3 protein: CASSLQHRDQPQHF

D gene: TRBD2
J gene: TRBJ2-1
clone size: few
V gene: TRBV9
CDR3 DNA: TGTGCCAGCACCGGGACTAGCGGGATAAAATTCCCTTATGAGCAGTTCTTC
CDR3 protein: CASTGTSGIKFPYEQFF

D gene: NA
J gene: TRBJ2-1
clone size: NA
V gene: TRBV4-1
CDR3 DNA: TGCGCCAGCAGCCAGAGATCACGGAGGGAGACTTACAATGAGCAGTTCTTC
CDR3 protein: CASSQRSRRETYNEQFF

D gene: TRBD2
J gene: TRBJ2-5
clone size: NA
V gene: TRBV9
CDR3 DNA: TGTGCCAGCAGCGTAGCTCTAAACGAGACTAGCGGGAGGCCGAGGGAGACCCAGTACTTC
CDR3 protein: CASSVALNETSGRPRETQYF

D gene: TRBD1
J gene: TRBJ2-7
clone size: NA
V gene: TRBV7-9
CDR3 DNA: TGTGCCAGCAGCTTAGCGGTCGGCAGGGGGCCTTACGAGCAGTACTTC
CDR3 protein: CASSLAVGRGPYEQYF

D gene: NA
J gene: TRBJ2-1
clone size: NA
V gene: TRBV10-3
CDR3 DNA: TGTGCCATCAGTGAGTCGCCTAGCGAGCACTACAATGAGCAGTTCTTC
CDR3 protein: CAISESPSEHYNEQFF

D gene: TRBD1
J gene: TRBJ1-1
clone size: NA
V gene: TRBV19
CDR3 DNA: TGTGCCAGTACCCCCCCGACAGGGCCTCATGAAGCTTTCTTT
CDR3 protein: CASTPPTGPHEAFF

D gene: NA
J gene: TRBJ2-7
clone size: NA
V gene: TRBV27
CDR3 DNA: TGTGCCAGCAGTTTATCGGGGGGGCGGGACGAGCAGTACTTC
CDR3 protein: CASSLSGGRDEQYF

D gene: TRBD1
J gene: TRBJ2-1
clone size: NA
V gene: TRBV25-1
CDR3 DNA: TGTGCCAGCACCATCAGGGGGACCAATGAGCAGTTCTTC
CDR3 protein: CASTIRGTNEQFF

D gene: NA
J gene: TRBJ2-7
clone size: NA
V gene: TRBV7-2
CDR3 DNA: TGTGCCAGCAGCAGGGGCGCCGTGGAATACGAGCAGTACTTC
CDR3 protein: CASSRGAVEYEQYF

D gene: NA
J gene: TRBJ1-5
clone size: NA
V gene: TRBV7-6
CDR3 DNA: TGTGCCAGCAGCTTAGCCCCGGATCAGCCCCAGCATTTT
CDR3 protein: CASSLAPDQPQHF

D gene: TRBD2
J gene: TRBJ2-1
clone size: NA
V gene: TRBV5-1
CDR3 DNA: TGCGCCAGCAACACTAGCGGAGACGCTTACAATGAGCAGTTCTTC
CDR3 protein: CASNTSGDAYNEQFF

D gene: TRBD2
J gene: TRBJ2-3
clone size: NA
V gene: TRBV30
CDR3 DNA: TGTGCCTGGAGTGCCGTAGCGGGAGATCGTAGCACAGATACGCAGTATTTT
CDR3 protein: CAWSAVAGDRSTDTQYF

D gene: TRBD1
J gene: TRBJ2-2
clone size: NA
V gene: TRBV6-6
CDR3 DNA: TGTGCCAGCAGTTACCCGGGACAGGGGCCCGGGGAGCTGTTTTTT
CDR3 protein: CASSYPGQGPGELFF

D gene: NA
J gene: TRBJ2-5
clone size: NA
V gene: TRBV4-2
CDR3 DNA: TGTGCCAGCAGCCAACTCCGGGGTTGGCGGGGGCAGGAGACCCAGTACTTC
CDR3 protein: CASSQLRGWRGQETQYF

D gene: TRBD1
J gene: TRBJ2-7
clone size: NA
V gene: TRBV28
CDR3 DNA: TGTGCCAGAGGACAGGGGTCGACCTACGAGCAGTACTTC
CDR3 protein: CARGQGSTYEQYF

D gene: NA
J gene: TRBJ1-5
clone size: NA
V gene: TRBV30
CDR3 DNA: TGTGCCTGGACAGGGCCCAATCAGCCCCAGCATTTT
CDR3 protein: CAWTGPNQPQHF

D gene: NA
J gene: TRBJ2-3
clone size: few
V gene: TRBV19
CDR3 DNA: TGTGCCAGTAGCCCCGGTGGGAGCGGAGATACGCAGTATTTT
CDR3 protein: CASSPGGSGDTQYF

D gene: NA
J gene: TRBJ2-3
clone size: NA
V gene: TRBV4-2
CDR3 DNA: TGTGCCAGCAGCCAAGAAGGTGTGAGGATTAGCACAGATACGCAGTATTTT
CDR3 protein: CASSQEGVRISTDTQYF

D gene: TRBD1
J gene: TRBJ2-7
clone size: few
V gene: TRBV27
CDR3 DNA: TGTGCCAGCAGGGGTGGGACAGGGGTAGACGAGCAGTACTTC
CDR3 protein: CASRGGTGVDEQYF

D gene: NA
J gene: TRBJ2-1
clone size: NA
V gene: TRBV18
CDR3 DNA: TGTGCCAGCTCACCCCTAGGGGAATGGGATGAGCAGTTCTTC
CDR3 protein: CASSPLGEWDEQFF

D gene: TRBD1
J gene: TRBJ2-7
clone size: once
V gene: TRBV14
CDR3 DNA: TGTGCCAGCAGCCAAGAAGGACAGGAGCCCTACGAGCAGTACTTC
CDR3 protein: CASSQEGQEPYEQYF

D gene: NA
J gene: TRBJ2-5
clone size: NA
V gene: TRBV27
CDR3 DNA: TGTGCCAGCAGTCTATCAGGGGAACAAGAGACCCAGTACTTC
CDR3 protein: CASSLSGEQETQYF

D gene: TRBD2
J gene: TRBJ2-7
clone size: NA
V gene: TRBV30
CDR3 DNA: TGTGCCTGGAGTGTTCCCTCTAGCGGGAGGTACTACGAGCAGTACTTC
CDR3 protein: CAWSVPSSGRYYEQYF

D gene: TRBD2
J gene: TRBJ2-7
clone size: NA
V gene: TRBV13
CDR3 DNA: TGTGCCAGCAGTCCTCCGGGGGGGGATGGCGAGCAGTACTTC
CDR3 protein: CASSPPGGDGEQYF

D gene: TRBD1
J gene: TRBJ1-1
clone size: NA
V gene: TRBV28
CDR3 DNA: TGTGCCAGCAACCTACAGGGGGCTAGCACTGAAGCTTTCTTT
CDR3 protein: CASNLQGASTEAFF